This TCR beta chain is drawn from a study of beta chain features in type 1 diabetes (dated by TCRdb to between 2017 and 2018). Background for the entire study: No differences in mean age, gender distribution, total cell number or subset yield were found between patients and healthy donors. A total of under 140,000,000 sorted cells were examined across all samples, and the number of cells per subset was strongly correlated with RNA yield. The study compared TCRB repertoires of sorted circulating CD4+ T cell subsets between recently diagnosed type 1 diabetes patients and matched healthy donors. Whereas all 30 or so donors provided naive and central memory subsets, regulatory and stem cell-like memory subsets were isolated from just 8 patients and roughly eight healthy donors. What the work shows at the level of the full study, not this receptor alone: In all four CD4+ subsets, TCRB CDR3 length was moderately but significantly shorter in type 1 diabetes patients. Patients with type 1 diabetes made fewer insertions and deleted more nucleotides at VDJ recombination sites, implying thymic rearrangement abnormalities. Naive, central memory and regulatory TCRB repertoires appeared to be more alike among patients than among healthy donors. Because the HLA sub-analyses included only small numbers of individuals, any influence of HLA type on TCRB rearrangement was left unresolved. Because cDNA was sequenced instead of genomic DNA, activated cells with high expression could be over-represented, although the groups did not differ in activation or CD3 levels. Shorter templates might be favored by PCR, yet because patient and control samples were amplified and corrected together, any such skew would affect both groups equally.

This clone turned up a few times. Its antigen is currently not known. Per-base qualities were not stored, and no clone one base away is much larger. From its cysteine to its phenylalanine, the CDR3 spans 14 amino acids. The entry retains the CDR3 DNA only, 42 bases that are in frame from base 1. Relative to germline, V is missing 4 bases and J is missing 3 bases, with 1 base of the junction outside any gene match. CDR1 and CDR2 are drawn from the germline V gene: SGHTA, FQGTGA. A single peripheral blood draw of 90 to 150 mL on average was collected from each donor into heparinised tubes. A BD FACSAria II was used to sort naive, central memory, regulatory and stem cell-like memory CD4+ T cells with a panel that included CD45RO, CCR7, CD25, CD127, CD95 and CD27. All sorted populations exceeded 95% purity. PBMCs were isolated right away by Lymphoprep density gradient centrifugation and were stained directly, without culture. So that batch effects would be minimized, each experiment stained and sorted samples in pairs, pairing one healthy donor with one patient.

The entire amount of isolated RNA was reverse transcribed using the High Capacity cDNA Reverse Transcription Kit, so the sequenced TCRB transcripts were expressed ones. Naive, central memory and regulatory T cell samples underwent deep immunoSEQ sequencing, averaging around 3.7 million total reads per sample. Sorted cells were lysed in RLT buffer and RNA was extracted with DNase-treated RNeasy Micro or Mini kits, depending on cell number. Each cell subset was processed on its own to prevent cross-contamination, while patient and healthy donor samples were processed together. Using the immunoSEQ multiplex PCR, TCRB sequences were amplified from cDNA into 87-bp fragments spanning the CDR3 region. Amplicons were sequenced on the Illumina HiSeq platform. The study's processing was this. PCR bias was computationally corrected using synthetic template baselines, reads within Hamming distance 2 were collapsed, and singletons that could not be merged were discarded. Reads were aligned against IMGT to assign V, D and J genes, CDR3 length and insertions or deletions at six rearrangement sites. Clonotype counts were normalized to sorted cell number within each subset before computing true diversity and Gini coefficients with the tcR R package. The overlap coefficient, calculated on TCRB nucleotide sequences, was used to measure repertoire sharing. The table was pulled from immuneACCESS by TCRdb, which kept in-frame rearrangements only. Such tables lose some clones; where checked, under half of the loss comes from unresolved V genes, and the rest has no known cause. V and J calls and clone size are given by that table; D and trimming were obtained from the DNA. The sample table records about 130,000 clones; just over 9% of these occur just once. The ten largest clones represent approximately 0.68% of the sample.

The sequence was collected from a man younger than 35 in good health. Material for sequencing was central memory CD4+ T cells from blood. Recombination connected TRBV7-3 to TRBJ2-5; a stretch of 11 junction bases matches TRBD2. The CDR3 reads as follows: CASSSTSGEETQYF. The DNA sequence reads TGTGCCAGCAGCTCGACTAGCGGGGAAGAGACCCAGTACTTC. The entire variable domain, with the stretches around the CDR3 drawn from the reference TRBV7-3 and TRBJ2-5 proteins, is GAGVSQTPSNKVTEKGKYVELRCDPISGHTALYWYRQSLGQGPEFLIYFQGTGAADDSGLPNDRFFAVRPEGSVSTLKIQRTERGDSAVYLCASSSTSGEETQYFGPGTRLLVL.